This T cell receptor (beta chain) is from a study of T cell responses to AZD1222 COVID-19 vaccine (dated by TCRdb to the early 2020s). At the level of the whole study: AZD1222 recipients whose second dose came at about 4 weeks and those whose second dose came at about 12 weeks were combined into one group, since spike-specific TCR depth and breadth did not differ between the two schedules. A total of around 240 trial participants underwent TCR sequencing, of whom about 200 had received two doses of AZD1222 and some 25 had received two doses of the MenACWY control vaccine. Trial participants were enrolled into age subgroups of 18-55, 56-69 and 70-plus years, which contained about 150, 27 and 61 TCR-sequenced participants, respectively. Study-level results and caveats: Participants were mostly white British and included more females than males, and it was suggested by the authors that clonal diversity may have been underestimated. In the small 56-69-year group, the increase in depth fell short of significance, most likely because of low power. Conclusions about previously exposed vaccinees are limited because only six or seven AZD1222 recipients were SARS-CoV-2 seropositive at baseline. Because no samples from the day 14 peak response were available, repertoires could be characterized only after the peak T cell response. Spike-specific TCR breadth and depth rose significantly after two AZD1222 doses compared with day 0 and with MenACWY recipients. Vaccine-associated CD4 TCRs spanned the whole spike protein, with dominant responses in regions 160-218 and 743-854. Epitopes outside the regions mutated in the B.1.351 and B.1.1.7 variants were reportedly recognized by nearly half of the unique spike-specific TCRs.

Taken from cysteine to phenylalanine, the CDR3 has 17 residues. The retained sequence is limited to the CDR3, 51 bases, with the frame set at the first base. What this sample's time point label stands for: baseline before first vaccination. Samples from vaccinated people were obtained from the UK trials COV001 and COV002, which included a single-blind randomized controlled phase 2/3 trial of AZD1222 (ChAdOx1 nCoV-19) in healthy adults. For TCRbeta chain sequencing, PBMC samples from trial participants were taken at day 0 and at day 28 after the second dose. The CDR3 regions of human TCRbeta chains were analyzed by immunosequencing. The authors processed their data as follows. TCRs in the repertoires were compared against a reference library of SARS-CoV-2-specific TCRs that had been generated with the MIRA antigen-specificity platform. Breadth was defined as the fraction of unique TCRs that were SARS-CoV-2-associated. Depth was defined as the fraction of total T cells that were SARS-CoV-2-associated. Using the MIRA data, each spike-specific TCR was mapped to the spike region that the TCR reacts to and placed in a CD4 or CD8 class. Log10-transformed breadth and depth values were compared by one-way ANOVA with Sidak's multiple comparisons tests. The clones in this table, taken by TCRdb from immuneACCESS, are in-frame only. Not every clone is retained; where verified, under half of the shortfall comes from an unresolved V gene, and the cause of the rest is unknown. The V and J calls and clone size were taken over from that table, and D and trimming were inferred from the DNA. Counted in this sample were about 150,000 clones; 91% of them appeared once. The biggest ten clones account for roughly 5.5% of the sample.

This clone is a singleton in its sample. Its antigen is currently not known. No much larger clonotype is one base removed from it; base qualities were not supplied. This clonotype was sampled from an adult in good health. Recombination joined TRBV21-1 with TRBJ2-7; no DNA check was done on the table's D call, TRBD2. TRBV21-1 is a documented pseudogene. The sample in question was peripheral blood, obtained on day 0 of AZD1222 vaccination. This receptor has the CDR3 CASSKVRRTSGTYEQYF. Read as DNA, the sequence is TGTGCCAGCAGCAAAGTCAGGAGGACTAGCGGGACCTACGAGCAGTACTTC.